These T cell receptor beta chains were read from a single sample in a study of shared clonotypes between healthy human individuals. Generated by immunoSEQ multiplex PCR, the TCRdb table keeps only in-frame clones and is missing some. The table lists about 1,500,000 clones, roughly 96% of them singletons, with roughly 1.1% in the top ten. The sequenced sample was naive CD4+ T cells sorted from blood. The receptors derive from a man younger than 40 in good health. The CDR3 runs from the conserved cysteine through the conserved F or W. Each record gives: V gene, CDR3 protein.

>TRBV9
CASSVGTVNTIYF
>TRBV4-2
CASSQDRIAYNEQFF
>TRBV7-2
CASSLVVTPGGSTQYF
>TRBV28
CASSSRGRDVAIHKETQYF
>TRBV5-4
CATYGLAENTGELFF
>TRBV5-1
CASSLDRISDTQYF
>TRBV5-1
CASSGRQGAFRGPEAFF
>TRBV29-1
CSGAGAGSQETQYF
>TRBV5-1
CASSPFESGSSGNTIYF
>TRBV9
CASSPRGVGADTQYF
>TRBV2
CASSGGSFTDTQYF
>TRBV18
CASSRDRGGSNEQFF
>TRBV19
CASSRRGLAESGDTQYF
>TRBV7-9
CASSLALGMYTEAFF
>TRBV7-6
CASSASTGLGYTF
>TRBV6-1
CASSELSGSYNEQFF
>TRBV5-4
CASSLRFTGTDYGYTF
>TRBV11-3
CASSLVVRQETQYF